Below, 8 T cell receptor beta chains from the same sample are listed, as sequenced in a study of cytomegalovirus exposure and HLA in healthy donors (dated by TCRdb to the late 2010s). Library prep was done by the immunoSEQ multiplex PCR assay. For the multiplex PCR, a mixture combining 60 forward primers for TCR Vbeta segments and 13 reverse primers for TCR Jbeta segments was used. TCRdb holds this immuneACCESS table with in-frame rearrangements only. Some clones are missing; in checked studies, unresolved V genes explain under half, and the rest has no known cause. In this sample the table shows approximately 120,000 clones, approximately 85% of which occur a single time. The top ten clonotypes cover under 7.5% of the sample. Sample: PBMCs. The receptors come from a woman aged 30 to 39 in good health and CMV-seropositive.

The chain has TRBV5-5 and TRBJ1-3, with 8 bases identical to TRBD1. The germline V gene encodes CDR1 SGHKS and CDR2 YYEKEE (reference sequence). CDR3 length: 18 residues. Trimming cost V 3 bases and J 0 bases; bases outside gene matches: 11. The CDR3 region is CASSWPQGASSSGNTIYF. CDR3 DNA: TGTGCCAGCAGCTGGCCCCAGGGGGCGTCGAGCTCTGGAAACACCATATATTTT.

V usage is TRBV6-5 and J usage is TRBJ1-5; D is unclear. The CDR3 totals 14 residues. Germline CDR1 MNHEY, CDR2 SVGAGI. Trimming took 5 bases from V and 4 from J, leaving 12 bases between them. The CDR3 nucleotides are TGTGCCAGCAGTGCCACGCTAGCAAATCAGCCCCAGCATTTT. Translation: CASSATLANQPQHF.

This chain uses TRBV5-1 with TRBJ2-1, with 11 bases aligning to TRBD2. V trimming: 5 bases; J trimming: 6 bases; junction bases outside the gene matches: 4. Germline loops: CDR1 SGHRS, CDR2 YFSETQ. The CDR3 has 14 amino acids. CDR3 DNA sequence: TGCGCCAGCAGAAGACTAGCGGGGACCAATGAGCAGTTCTTC. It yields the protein CASRRLAGTNEQFF.

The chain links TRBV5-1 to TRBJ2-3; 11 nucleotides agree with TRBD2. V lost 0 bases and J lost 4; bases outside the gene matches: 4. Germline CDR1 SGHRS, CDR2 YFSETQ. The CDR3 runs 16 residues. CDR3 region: CASSLGTSGSADTQYF. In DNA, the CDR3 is TGCGCCAGCAGCTTGGGTACTAGCGGGAGCGCAGATACGCAGTATTTT.

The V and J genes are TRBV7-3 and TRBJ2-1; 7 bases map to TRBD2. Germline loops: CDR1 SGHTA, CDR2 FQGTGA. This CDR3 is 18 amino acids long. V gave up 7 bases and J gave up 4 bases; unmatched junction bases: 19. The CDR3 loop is CASILLRGGSGHYNEQFF. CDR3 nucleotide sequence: TGTGCCAGCATCCTCCTACGCGGGGGTAGCGGGCATTACAATGAGCAGTTCTTC.

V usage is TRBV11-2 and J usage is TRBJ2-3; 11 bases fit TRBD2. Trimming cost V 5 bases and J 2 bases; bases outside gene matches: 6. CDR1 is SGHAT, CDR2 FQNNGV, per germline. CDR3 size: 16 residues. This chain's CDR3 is CASSKIAGGLTDTQYF. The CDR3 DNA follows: TGTGCCAGCAGCAAGATAGCGGGGGGGCTCACAGATACGCAGTATTTT.

In nucleotides, the CDR3 is TGTGCCAGCAGTGAAGGGACACTTGGGCAGTATTTT. Residues: CASSEGTLGQYF. The chain employs TRBV6-1 and TRBJ2-3, with TRBD1 as a possible D gene (5 bases). Germline V gene lookup returns CDR1 MNHNS and CDR2 SASEGT. V lost 1 base and J 11 bases, leaving 10 bases between the germline ends. The length of the CDR3 is 12 residues.

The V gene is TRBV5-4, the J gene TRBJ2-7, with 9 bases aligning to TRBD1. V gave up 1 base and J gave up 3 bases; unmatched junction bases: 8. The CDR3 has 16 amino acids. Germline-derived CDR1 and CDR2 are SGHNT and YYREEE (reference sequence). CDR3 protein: CASSLLGGQGSYEQYF. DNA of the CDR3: TGTGCCAGCAGCTTGCTGGGGGGACAGGGTAGCTACGAGCAGTACTTC.